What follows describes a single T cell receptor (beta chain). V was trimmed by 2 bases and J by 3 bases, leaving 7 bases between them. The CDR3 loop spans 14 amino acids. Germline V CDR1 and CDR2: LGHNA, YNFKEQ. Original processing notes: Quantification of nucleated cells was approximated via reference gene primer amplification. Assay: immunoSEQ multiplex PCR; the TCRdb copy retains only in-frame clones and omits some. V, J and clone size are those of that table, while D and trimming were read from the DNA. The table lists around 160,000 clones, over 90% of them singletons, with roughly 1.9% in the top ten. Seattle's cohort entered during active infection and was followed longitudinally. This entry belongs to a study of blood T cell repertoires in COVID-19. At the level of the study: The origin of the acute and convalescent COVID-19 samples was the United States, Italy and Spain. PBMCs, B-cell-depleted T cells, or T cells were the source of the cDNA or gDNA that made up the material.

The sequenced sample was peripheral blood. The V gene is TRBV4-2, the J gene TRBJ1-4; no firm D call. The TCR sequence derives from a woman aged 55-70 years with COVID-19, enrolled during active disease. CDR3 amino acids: CASSQTGANEKLFF. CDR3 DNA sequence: TGTGCCAGCAGCCAAACCGGGGCTAATGAAAAACTGTTTTTT.